This T cell receptor (beta chain) emerged from a study of T-cell reconstitution after alpha-beta-depleted transplantation in children. Germline V gene data show CDR1 as SQVTM and CDR2 as ANQGSEA. The CDR3 length is 12 residues. Trimming took off 4 bases at V and 6 bases at J, with 12 bases between the two ends. With respect to this clonotype: Its antigen is not identified.

The study, taken as a whole, reports: Expanded graft clones, several hundred of them, were reportedly the source of alpha-beta T cells about two months after transplant.

Unique molecular identifiers were built into the TCRbeta library. TCRdb re-called the PCR reads through MiXCR, storing one row per CDR3 protein. The sample includes 200,000 to 300,000 distinct CDR3 sequences, roughly a quarter of them seen just once. The sequencing here drew on PBMCs, mostly from graft donor cells, taken 360 days after TCRalphabeta/CD19-depleted stem cell transplant. The sequence was collected from a female patient aged 2 to 10 who had a stem cell transplant for congenital amegakaryocytic thrombocytopenia, so the T cells may come from the graft donor. The rearrangement uses TRBV29-1 and TRBJ1-1; D uncertain. DNA of the CDR3: TGCAGCGTTGCGCCGCCAGCGTCTGAAGCTTTCTTT. It is translated as CSVAPPASEAFF.